This is a list of T cell receptor beta chains from one sample in a study of T cell responses to AZD1222 COVID-19 vaccine. Data came from immunoSEQ multiplex PCR; TCRdb stores just in-frame clones and leaves some out. This table holds some 100,000 clones, 75% to 90% found once. The sample consisted of peripheral blood, taken on day 0 of AZD1222 vaccination. The receptor source for this set is an adult in good health. Both conserved end residues are part of each CDR3. A D gene is named only where the DNA matches it firmly. A row's size may be missing; if present it is once, few, many or a size class.

cdr3_length,d_call,clone_size,j_call,v_call,cdr3_aa,cdr3_nt
19,-,-,TRBJ2-6,TRBV19,CASSHLGAPSSSGANVLTF,TGTGCCAGTAGTCATTTAGGGGCGCCTTCTTCCTCTGGGGCCAACGTCCTGACTTTC
15,-,-,TRBJ1-5,TRBV5-1,CASSLEGYSNQPQHF,TGCGCCAGCAGCTTGGAGGGGTATAGCAATCAGCCCCAGCATTTT
17,-,-,TRBJ2-3,TRBV11-2,CASSLPPELEERGTQYF,TGTGCCAGCAGCCTTCCCCCGGAGTTGGAGGAACGGGGTACGCAGTATTTT
16,-,-,TRBJ1-4,TRBV4-2,CASSQDRAGVIGKLFF,TGTGCCAGCAGCCAAGATCGGGCAGGGGTAATAGGAAAACTGTTTTTT
13,-,-,TRBJ2-3,TRBV6-5,CASSYGSPEPQYF,TGTGCCAGCAGTTACGGTAGCCCCGAACCGCAGTATTTT
14,TRBD2,once,TRBJ2-7,TRBV6-5,CASTNLAGVGEQYF,TGTGCCAGCACCAATCTAGCGGGAGTCGGCGAGCAGTACTTC
17,-,-,TRBJ1-3,TRBV9,CASSVEGSSWGGNTIYF,TGTGCCAGCAGCGTAGAGGGCAGCTCGTGGGGTGGAAACACCATATATTTT
14,-,-,TRBJ1-2,TRBV10-3,CAISEQQAAYGYTF,TGTGCCATCAGTGAGCAACAGGCCGCCTATGGCTACACCTTC
13,-,once,TRBJ2-7,TRBV4-1,CASSQRRGYEQYF,TGCGCCAGCAGCCAACGCCGCGGGTACGAGCAGTACTTC
14,-,-,TRBJ2-2,TRBV19,CASRSGVYTGELFF,TGTGCCAGCCGTTCCGGGGTTTACACCGGGGAGCTGTTTTTT
16,-,-,TRBJ1-1,TRBV7-3,CASSEAPQGSGTEAFF,TGTGCCAGCAGCGAAGCCCCACAGGGATCCGGCACTGAAGCTTTCTTT
13,-,once,TRBJ2-2,TRBV30,CAWSTPNTGELFF,TGTGCCTGGAGTACCCCGAACACCGGGGAGCTGTTTTTT
13,TRBD1,-,TRBJ2-1,TRBV3-1/TRBV3-2,CASSTQGNDEQFF,TGTGCCAGCAGCACACAGGGGAACGATGAGCAGTTCTTC
13,TRBD1,-,TRBJ2-7,TRBV10-3,CAISGDRVSEQYF,TGTGCCATCAGTGGGGACAGGGTGAGTGAGCAGTACTTC
18,-,-,TRBJ2-2,TRBV4-3,CASSPIAGDPRDTGELFF,TGCGCCAGCAGCCCCATCGCAGGGGACCCTCGGGACACCGGGGAGCTGTTTTTT
11,-,-,TRBJ2-2,TRBV20-1,CSAGDTGELFF,TGCAGTGCGGGGGACACCGGGGAGCTGTTTTTT
15,TRBD1,once,TRBJ1-6,TRBV5-4,CASSSQGIYNSPLHF,TGTGCCAGCAGCTCACAGGGGATTTATAATTCACCCCTCCACTTT
13,-,-,TRBJ2-5,TRBV30,CAWSVPVWGTQYF,TGTGCCTGGAGTGTACCGGTTTGGGGGACCCAGTACTTC
17,-,-,TRBJ2-3,TRBV4-2,CASSQDRSSTSTDTQYF,TGTGCCAGCAGCCAAGATCGTAGCTCTACTAGCACAGATACGCAGTATTTT
16,-,-,TRBJ1-3,TRBV7-2,CASSPQATEAGNTIYF,TGTGCCAGCAGCCCCCAGGCGACAGAAGCTGGAAACACCATATATTTT
11,-,-,TRBJ1-5,TRBV12-3/TRBV12-4,CASSLNQPQHF,TGTGCCAGCAGTTTAAATCAGCCCCAGCATTTT
13,TRBD1,-,TRBJ1-5,TRBV19,CASSLDRDQPQHF,TGTGCCAGTAGTTTGGACAGGGATCAGCCCCAGCATTTT
13,-,few,TRBJ1-1,TRBV3-1/TRBV3-2,CASSQRGDTEAFF,TGTGCCAGCAGCCAACGAGGGGACACTGAAGCTTTCTTT
14,-,once,TRBJ2-1,TRBV6-6,CASSYPGQARRQFF,TGTGCCAGCAGTTACCCTGGACAAGCCCGACGGCAGTTCTTC
16,-,-,TRBJ2-6,TRBV28,CASSLMGSSGANVLTF,TGTGCCAGCAGTTTAATGGGCAGCTCTGGGGCCAACGTCCTGACTTTC
14,-,-,TRBJ2-7,TRBV5-4,CASSSTVSSYEQYF,TGTGCCAGCAGCTCGACCGTGAGCTCCTACGAGCAGTACTTC